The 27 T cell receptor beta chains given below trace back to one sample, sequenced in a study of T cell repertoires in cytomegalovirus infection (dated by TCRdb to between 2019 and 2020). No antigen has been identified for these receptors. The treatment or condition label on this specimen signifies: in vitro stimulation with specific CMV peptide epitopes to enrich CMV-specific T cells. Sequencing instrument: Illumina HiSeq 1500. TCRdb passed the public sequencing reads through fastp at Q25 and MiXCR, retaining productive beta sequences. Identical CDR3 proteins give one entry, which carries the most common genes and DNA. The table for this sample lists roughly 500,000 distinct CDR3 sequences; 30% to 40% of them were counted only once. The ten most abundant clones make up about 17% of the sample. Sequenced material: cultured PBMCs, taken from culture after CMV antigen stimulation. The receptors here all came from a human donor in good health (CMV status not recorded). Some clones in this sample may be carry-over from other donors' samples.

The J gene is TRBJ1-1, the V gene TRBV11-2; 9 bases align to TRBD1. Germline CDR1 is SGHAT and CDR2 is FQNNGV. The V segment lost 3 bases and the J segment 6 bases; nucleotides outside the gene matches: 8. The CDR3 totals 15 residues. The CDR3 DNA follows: TGTGCCAGCAGCTTCAGACAGGGGGTTGTAGCTGAAGCTTTCTTT. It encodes CASSFRQGVVAEAFF.

CDR3 in DNA: TGCGCCAGCAGCCTGGCGGGAGACTTTGTGGAGACCCAGTACTTC. Translated: CASSLAGDFVETQYF. The rearrangement uses TRBV4-1 and TRBJ2-5, with TRBD2 matching 7 bases. Germline lookup yields CDR1 MGHRA and CDR2 YSYEKL. V shed 4 bases, J shed 5 bases, and the junction held 10 bases outside the gene matches. This CDR3 spans 15 amino acids.

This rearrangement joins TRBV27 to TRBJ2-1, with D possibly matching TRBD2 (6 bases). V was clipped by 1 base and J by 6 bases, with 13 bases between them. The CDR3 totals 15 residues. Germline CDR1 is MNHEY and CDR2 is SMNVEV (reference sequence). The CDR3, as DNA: TGTGCCAGCAGTTTATGGGACTCCGCATCCAATGAGCAGTTCTTC. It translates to CASSLWDSASNEQFF.

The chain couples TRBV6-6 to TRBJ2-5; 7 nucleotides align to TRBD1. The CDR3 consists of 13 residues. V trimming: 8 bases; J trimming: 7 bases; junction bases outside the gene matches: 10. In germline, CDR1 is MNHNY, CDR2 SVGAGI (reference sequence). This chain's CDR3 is CASGSPGGRTQYF. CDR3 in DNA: TGTGCCAGCGGGTCGCCAGGGGGAAGGACCCAGTACTTC.

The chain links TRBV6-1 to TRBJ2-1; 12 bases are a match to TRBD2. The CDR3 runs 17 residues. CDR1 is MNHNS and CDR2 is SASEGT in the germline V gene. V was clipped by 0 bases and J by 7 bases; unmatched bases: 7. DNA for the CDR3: TGTGCCAGCAGTGAAGCCCTCTGGACTAGCGGGACAAATGAGCAGTTCTTC. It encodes CASSEALWTSGTNEQFF.

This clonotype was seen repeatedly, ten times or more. CDR3 protein: CASSQGTGGETQYF. For the CDR3, the DNA is TGTGCCAGCAGTCAAGGGACAGGGGGCGAGACCCAGTACTTC. The V and J genes are TRBV12-3 or TRBV12-4 and TRBJ2-5; 12 bases are shared with TRBD1. V lost 5 bases and J lost 5; bases outside the gene matches: 3. There are 14 residues in the CDR3.

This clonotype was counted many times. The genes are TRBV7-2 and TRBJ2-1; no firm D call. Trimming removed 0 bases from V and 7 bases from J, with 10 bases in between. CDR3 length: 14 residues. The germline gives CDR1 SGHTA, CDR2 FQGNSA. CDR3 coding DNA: TGTGCCAGCAGCTTAGCCGCCTTTAGTAATGAGCAGTTCTTC. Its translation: CASSLAAFSNEQFF.

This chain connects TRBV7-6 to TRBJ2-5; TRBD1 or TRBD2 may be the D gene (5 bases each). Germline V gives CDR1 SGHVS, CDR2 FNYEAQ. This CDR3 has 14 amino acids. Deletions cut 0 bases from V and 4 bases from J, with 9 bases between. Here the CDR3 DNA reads TGTGCCAGCAGCTTAGCCGGGACGCGAGAGACCCAGTACTTC. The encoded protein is CASSLAGTRETQYF.

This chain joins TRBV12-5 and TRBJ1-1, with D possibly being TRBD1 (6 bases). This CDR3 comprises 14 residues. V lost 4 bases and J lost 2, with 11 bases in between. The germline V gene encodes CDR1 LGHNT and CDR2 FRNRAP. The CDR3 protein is CASGSGTLNTEAFF. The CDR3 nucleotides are TGTGCTAGTGGTTCTGGGACACTCAACACTGAAGCTTTCTTT.

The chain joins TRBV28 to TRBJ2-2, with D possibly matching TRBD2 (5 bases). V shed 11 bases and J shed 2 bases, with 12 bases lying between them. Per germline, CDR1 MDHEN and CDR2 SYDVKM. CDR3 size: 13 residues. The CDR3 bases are TGTGCCGTGGCGGGCCCTAACACCGGGGAGCTGTTTTTT. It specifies CAVAGPNTGELFF.

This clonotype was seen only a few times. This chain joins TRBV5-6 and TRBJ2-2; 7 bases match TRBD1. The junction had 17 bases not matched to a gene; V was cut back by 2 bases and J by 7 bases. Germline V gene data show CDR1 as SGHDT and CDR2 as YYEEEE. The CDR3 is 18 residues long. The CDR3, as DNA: TGTGCCAGCAGCTTCTGGCCCCGGGACAGCAATGTGGGCGGGGAGCTGTTTTTT. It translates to CASSFWPRDSNVGGELFF.

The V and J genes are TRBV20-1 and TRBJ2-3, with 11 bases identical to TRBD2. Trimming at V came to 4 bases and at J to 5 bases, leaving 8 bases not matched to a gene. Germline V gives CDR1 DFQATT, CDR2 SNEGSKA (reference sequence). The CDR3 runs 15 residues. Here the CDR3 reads CSATETSGMGDTQYF. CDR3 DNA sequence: TGCAGTGCTACTGAGACTAGCGGGATGGGAGATACGCAGTATTTT.

The CDR3 nucleotides are TGTGCCAGCAGGAGTAGACAGTTGGCTGGCTACACCTTC. Translation gives CASRSRQLAGYTF. The genes are TRBV28 and TRBJ1-2; D possibly corresponds to TRBD1 (5 bases). The V gene lost 6 bases and the J gene lost 7 bases, with 15 bases spanning the gap. This CDR3 region has 13 residues. Germline CDR1 is MDHEN and CDR2 is SYDVKM.

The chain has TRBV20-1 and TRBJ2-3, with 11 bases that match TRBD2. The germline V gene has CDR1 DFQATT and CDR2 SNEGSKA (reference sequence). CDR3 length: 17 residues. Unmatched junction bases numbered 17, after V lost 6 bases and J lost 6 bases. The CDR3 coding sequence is TGCAGTGCAACGGGACTAGCGGAAGTTCGGGACTTGGATACGCAGTATTTT. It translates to CSATGLAEVRDLDTQYF.

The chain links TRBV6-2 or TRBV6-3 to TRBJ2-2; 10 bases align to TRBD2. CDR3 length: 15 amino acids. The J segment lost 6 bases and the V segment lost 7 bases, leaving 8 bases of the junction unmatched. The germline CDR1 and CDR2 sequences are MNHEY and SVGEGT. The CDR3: CASTPWLAGAGELFF. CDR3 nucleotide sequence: TGTGCCAGCACCCCATGGCTAGCGGGAGCCGGGGAGCTGTTTTTT.

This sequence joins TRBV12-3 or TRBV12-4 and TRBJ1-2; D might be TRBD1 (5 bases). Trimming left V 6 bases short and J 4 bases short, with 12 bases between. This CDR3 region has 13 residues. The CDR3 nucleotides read TGTGCCAGCAGCCACCACGGGACCTATGGCTACACCTTC. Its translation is CASSHHGTYGYTF.

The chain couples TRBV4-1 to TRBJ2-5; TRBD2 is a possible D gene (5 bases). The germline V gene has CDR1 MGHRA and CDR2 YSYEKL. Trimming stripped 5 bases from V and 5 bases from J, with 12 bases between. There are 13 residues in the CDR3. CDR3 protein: CASSERAGETQYF. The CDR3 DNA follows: TGCGCCAGCAGCGAGAGGGCCGGGGAGACCCAGTACTTC.

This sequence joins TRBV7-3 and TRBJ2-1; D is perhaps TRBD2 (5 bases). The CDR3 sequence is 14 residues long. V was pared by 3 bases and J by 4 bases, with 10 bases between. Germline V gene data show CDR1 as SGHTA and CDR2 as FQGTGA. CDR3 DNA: TGTGCCAGCAGCTTCGGCGGGCCATACAATGAGCAGTTCTTC. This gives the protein CASSFGGPYNEQFF.

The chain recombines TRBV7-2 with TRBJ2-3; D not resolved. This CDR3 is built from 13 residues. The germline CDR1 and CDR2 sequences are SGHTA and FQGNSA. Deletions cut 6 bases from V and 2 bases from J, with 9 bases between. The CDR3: CASRGTNTDTQYF. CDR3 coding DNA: TGTGCCAGCAGGGGCACGAACACAGATACGCAGTATTTT. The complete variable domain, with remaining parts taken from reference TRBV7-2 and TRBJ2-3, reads GAGVSQSPSNKVTEKGKDVELRCDPISGHTALYWYRQSLGQGLEFLIYFQGNSAPDKSGLPSDRFSAERTGGSVSTLTIQRTQQEDSAVYLCASRGTNTDTQYFGPGTRLTVL.

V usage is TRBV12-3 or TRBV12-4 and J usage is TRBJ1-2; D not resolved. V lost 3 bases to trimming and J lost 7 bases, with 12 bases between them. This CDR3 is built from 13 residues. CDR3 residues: CASSLREAVGYTF. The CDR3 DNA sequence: TGTGCCAGCAGTTTGAGGGAGGCGGTTGGCTACACCTTC.

CDR3 sequence: CASSKQDTPDTQYF. CDR3 coding DNA: TGTGCCAGCAGCAAACAGGATACGCCAGATACGCAGTATTTT. The gene calls are TRBV6-1 and TRBJ2-3; D is perhaps TRBD1 (5 bases). CDR1 is MNHNS and CDR2 is SASEGT in the germline V gene. V was clipped by 6 bases and J by 4 bases, with 14 bases between them. The CDR3 contains 14 residues.

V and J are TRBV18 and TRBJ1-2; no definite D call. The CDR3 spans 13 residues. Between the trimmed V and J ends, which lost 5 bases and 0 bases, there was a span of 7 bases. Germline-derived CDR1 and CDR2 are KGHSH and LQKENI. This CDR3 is CASSGQTNYGYTF. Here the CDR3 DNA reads TGTGCCAGCTCAGGGCAAACTAACTATGGCTACACCTTC.

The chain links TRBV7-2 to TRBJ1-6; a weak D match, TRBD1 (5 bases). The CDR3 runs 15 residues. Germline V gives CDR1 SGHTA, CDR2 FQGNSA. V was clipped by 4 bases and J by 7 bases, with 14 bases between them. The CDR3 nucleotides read TGTGCCAGCAGCTCCCCGGCAGGGATGAATTCACCCCTCCACTTT. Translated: CASSSPAGMNSPLHF.

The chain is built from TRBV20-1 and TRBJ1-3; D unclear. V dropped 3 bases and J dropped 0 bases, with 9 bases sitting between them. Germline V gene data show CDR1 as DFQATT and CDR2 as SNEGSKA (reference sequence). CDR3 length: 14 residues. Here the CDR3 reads CSARRPLSGNTIYF. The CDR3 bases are TGCAGTGCTAGGAGACCCCTCTCTGGAAACACCATATATTTT.

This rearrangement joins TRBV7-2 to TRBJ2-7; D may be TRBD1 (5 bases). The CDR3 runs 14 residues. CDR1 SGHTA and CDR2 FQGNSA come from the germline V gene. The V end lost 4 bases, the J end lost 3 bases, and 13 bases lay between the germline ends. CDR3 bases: TGTGCCAGCAGCTCCACCCAGGGCCTCTACGAGCAGTACTTC. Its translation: CASSSTQGLYEQYF. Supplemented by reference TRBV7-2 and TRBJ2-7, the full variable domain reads GAGVSQSPSNKVTEKGKDVELRCDPISGHTALYWYRQSLGQGLEFLIYFQGNSAPDKSGLPSDRFSAERTGGSVSTLTIQRTQQEDSAVYLCASSSTQGLYEQYFGPGTRLTVT.

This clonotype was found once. CDR3 coding DNA: TGTGCCAGCAGTAAACACGGGACGACGAACACCGGGGAGCTGTTTTTT. This encodes CASSKHGTTNTGELFF. The chain carries TRBV28 and TRBJ2-2; either TRBD1 or TRBD2 may supply D (5 bases each). There are 16 residues in the CDR3. The germline CDR1 and CDR2 sequences are MDHEN and SYDVKM. V gave up 5 bases and J gave up 0 bases, with 13 bases separating them.

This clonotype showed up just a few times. The CDR3 DNA reads TGTGCCAGCTACGGGACTAGCGGTTCCCACTCCTACAATGAGCAGTTCTTC. Translating it yields CASYGTSGSHSYNEQFF. The chain combines TRBV6-1 with TRBJ2-1; 11 bases agree with TRBD2. Trimming at V came to 8 bases and at J to 0 bases, leaving 9 bases not matched to a gene. The germline gives CDR1 MNHNS, CDR2 SASEGT. The CDR3 loop spans 17 amino acids.